The 15 T cell receptor beta chains presented below share a single source sample, sequenced in a study of T cell clonotyping in hematopoietic cell transplantation. As for time point: recipient sample about 28 days before transplant, after cytoreduction. TCRdb keeps only in-frame clones here, not all; method: immunoSEQ multiplex PCR. The repertoire holds roughly 24,000 clones, with 65% to 90% as singletons. The sample consisted of peripheral blood mononuclear cells, taken before stem cell transplant. These receptors all come from a woman aged 55 to 70 with acute myeloid leukemia. Some clones in this sample may be carry-over from other donors' samples.

This chain links TRBV4-2 with TRBJ1-2; no clear D gene. The CDR3 has 14 amino acids. V lost 5 bases and J lost 4, with 14 bases in between. The germline V gene has CDR1 LGHNA and CDR2 YNFKEQ. The CDR3 here is CASSSVGQSYGYTF. In nucleotides, the CDR3 is TGTGCCAGCAGCTCCGTCGGGCAGTCCTATGGCTACACCTTC.

The chain is built from TRBV7-2 and TRBJ2-1; TRBD2 matches at 11 bases. From germline, CDR1 is SGHTA and CDR2 FQGNSA. The CDR3 is made up of 14 amino acids. The V segment lost 6 bases and the J segment 4 bases; nucleotides outside the gene matches: 2. This CDR3 reads CASRGTSGYNEQFF. The CDR3, as DNA: TGTGCCAGCAGGGGGACTAGCGGATACAATGAGCAGTTCTTC.

The CDR3 DNA reads TGTGCCAGCAGCCATTCGACTAGCGGGTATCAAGAGACCCAGTACTTC. As protein: CASSHSTSGYQETQYF. This rearrangement joins TRBV14 to TRBJ2-5; 10 nucleotides match TRBD2. J gave up 2 bases and V 3 bases, and 6 bases lay outside the gene matches. The CDR3 is made up of 16 amino acids. Germline CDR1 is SGHDN and CDR2 is FVKESK.

This clone appeared a few times. The rearrangement joins TRBV19 to TRBJ2-7; D ambiguous. V was clipped by 5 bases and J by 6 bases, with 11 bases between them. The germline V gene has CDR1 LNHDA and CDR2 SQIVND (reference sequence). The CDR3 contains 12 residues. CDR3 DNA: TGTGCCAGTAGTGGGCGAGTTCGCGAGCAGTACTTC. Its protein is CASSGRVREQYF.

Concerning this clone: One end of the junction fails to match germline, which may point to a read error. The V and J genes are TRBV19 and TRBJ2-7; possibly TRBD1 or TRBD2 for D (5 bases each). Germline V gene lookup returns CDR1 LNHDA and CDR2 SQIVND (reference sequence). CDR3 size: 13 residues. In nucleotides, the CDR3 is TGTGCCAGTAGTTTAGAGGGGTTCTACGAGCAGTACTTC. Its translation: CASSLEGFYEQYF.

The chain has TRBV7-9 and TRBJ2-5; TRBD1 matches at 12 bases. CDR1 is SEHNR and CDR2 is FQNEAQ in the germline V gene (reference sequence). V gave up 5 bases and J gave up 5 bases; unmatched junction bases: 9. There are 16 residues in the CDR3. CDR3 in amino acids: CASSPPGQGAYETQYF. DNA of the CDR3: TGTGCCAGCAGCCCCCCGGGACAGGGGGCATATGAGACCCAGTACTTC.

The chain carries TRBV5-1 and TRBJ2-1, with D unclear. The CDR3 sequence is 15 residues long. Germline V lookup: CDR1 SGHRS, CDR2 YFSETQ. The V end lost 0 bases, the J end lost 6 bases, and 13 bases lay between the germline ends. CDR3 DNA: TGCGCCAGCAGCTTGGACCCCGAACCCGGCAATGAGCAGTTCTTC. Translation: CASSLDPEPGNEQFF.

The CDR3 DNA reads as TGTGCCAGCAGCCGGGAAAGAGCGGGAGCAGATACGCAGTATTTT. Its protein is CASSRERAGADTQYF. The chain combines TRBV7-9 with TRBJ2-3; 8 bases agree with TRBD2. V was pared by 5 bases and J by 4 bases, with 8 bases of the junction left unmatched. CDR1 SEHNR and CDR2 FQNEAQ come from the germline V gene (reference sequence). The length of the CDR3 is 15 residues.

The chain recombines TRBV6-6 with TRBJ2-7; D not resolved. CDR1 and CDR2 from the germline V gene are MNHNY and SVGAGI (reference sequence). Trimming took 1 base from V and 6 from J, leaving 7 bases between them. The CDR3 has 12 residues. As DNA, the CDR3 is TGTGCCAGCAGTTACTGGCTCAGCGAGCAGTACTTC. Protein sequence: CASSYWLSEQYF.

The chain joins TRBV29-1 to TRBJ2-7; 10 bases line up with TRBD2. Trimming removed 7 bases from V and 7 bases from J; junction bases left unmatched: 10. The CDR3 consists of 13 residues. Per the germline V gene, CDR1 is SQVTM and CDR2 is ANQGSEA. CDR3 region: CSAALAGMGEQYF. CDR3 nucleotide sequence: TGCAGCGCAGCACTAGCGGGAATGGGAGAGCAGTACTTC.

With regard to this clone: One end of the junction fails to match germline, which may point to a read error. This chain uses TRBV7-7 with TRBJ2-2; D call uncertain. Germline assignment: CDR1 SSHAT and CDR2 FNYEAQ (reference sequence). This CDR3 has 14 amino acids. Written as DNA, the CDR3 is TGTGCTAGCAGCTTCCAACAGAACACCGGGGAGCTGTTTTTT. Its translation is CASSFQQNTGELFF.

In its sample, this clone was seen once. The gene calls are TRBV7-9 and TRBJ1-6; TRBD1 agrees at 11 bases. CDR3 length: 14 amino acids. Unmatched junction bases numbered 2, after V lost 4 bases and J lost 9 bases. Germline V gene data show CDR1 as SEHNR and CDR2 as FQNEAQ (reference sequence). CDR3 region: CASSSGQGVSPLHF. CDR3 bases: TGTGCCAGCAGCTCGGGACAGGGGGTTTCACCCCTCCACTTT. Filled out from reference TRBV7-9 and TRBJ1-6, the complete variable domain reads DTGVSQNPRHKITKRGQNVTFRCDPISEHNRLYWYRQTLGQGPEFLTYFQNEAQLEKSRLLSDRFSAERPKGSFSTLEIQRTEQGDSAMYLCASSSGQGVSPLHFGNGTRLTVT.

This sequence joins TRBV28 and TRBJ2-1; D possibly corresponds to TRBD2 (5 bases). Trimming stripped 6 bases from V and 0 bases from J, with 18 bases between. The CDR3 sequence is 17 residues long. Per germline, CDR1 MDHEN and CDR2 SYDVKM. CDR3 residues: CASRSRPTGSSYNEQFF. In nucleotides, the CDR3 is TGTGCCAGCAGATCCCGTCCGACGGGGAGCTCCTACAATGAGCAGTTCTTC.

The rearrangement uses TRBV9 and TRBJ2-1; no firm D call. The V end lost 4 bases, the J end lost 4 bases, and 18 bases lay between the germline ends. The germline V gene encodes CDR1 SGDLS and CDR2 YYNGEE. This CDR3 is built from 16 residues. The CDR3 reads CASSPPGLGEYNEQFF. CDR3 bases: TGTGCCAGCAGCCCTCCCGGTCTGGGCGAATACAATGAGCAGTTCTTC.

This rearrangement joins TRBV6-6 to TRBJ1-2; D is unclear. V was clipped by 0 bases and J by 2 bases, with 7 bases between them. The CDR3 has 14 residues. The germline gives CDR1 MNHNY, CDR2 SVGAGI (reference sequence). The CDR3 DNA reads TGTGCCAGCAGTTACTCGGAAGTCAACTATGGCTACACCTTC. As protein: CASSYSEVNYGYTF.